This T cell receptor beta chain was recorded in a study of radiotherapy plus CTLA-4 blockade in lung cancer. At the level of the study: In approximately 17% of patients, objective responses were seen; 25% to 40% had disease control. Study results and limitations: The authors reported that early blood T cell clone dynamics, with interferon-beta, best predicted response.

Assay used: immunoSEQ multiplex PCR; TCRdb lists only in-frame clones, some missing. Altogether about 41,000 clones are present, 76% being singletons, with the ten largest covering around 8.3%. Concerning this clone: Its specificity is unknown.

Enrolled patients, whose metastatic non-small-cell lung cancer was chemo-refractory, received focal radiation plus CTLA-4 blockade with ipilimumab. Deletions cut 8 bases from V and 5 bases from J, with 18 bases between. Looked up from germline, CDR1 is MNHEY and CDR2 is SMNVEV (reference sequence). CDR3 length: 14 amino acids. The chain links TRBV27 to TRBJ2-5; unclear D gene. Sample: peripheral blood, taken from a patient treated with radiotherapy plus ipilimumab. The clonotype was recovered from a human donor with non-small cell lung cancer who had stable disease on radiotherapy plus ipilimumab. CDR3 bases: TGTGCCAGCTCCCTGGGCCCGGTGAGGGAGACCCAGTACTTC. Protein product: CASSLGPVRETQYF.